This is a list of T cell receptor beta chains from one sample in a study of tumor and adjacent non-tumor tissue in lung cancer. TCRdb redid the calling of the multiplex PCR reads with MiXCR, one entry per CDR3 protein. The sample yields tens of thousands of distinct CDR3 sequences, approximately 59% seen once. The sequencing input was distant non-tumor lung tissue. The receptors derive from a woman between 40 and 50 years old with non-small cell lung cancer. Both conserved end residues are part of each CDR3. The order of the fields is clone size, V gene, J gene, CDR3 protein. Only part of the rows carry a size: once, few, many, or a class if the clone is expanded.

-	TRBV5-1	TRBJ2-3	CVSEKSNAPTDTQYF
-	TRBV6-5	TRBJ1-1	CVSSILGRDTEAFF
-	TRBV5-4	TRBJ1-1	CASSPGQGRIEALF
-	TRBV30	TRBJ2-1	CAWGLASLYNEQFF
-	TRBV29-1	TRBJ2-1	CSARLADGEQFF
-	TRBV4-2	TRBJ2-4	CARSPSWTDSKAKNIQYF
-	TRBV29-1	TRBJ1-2	CSVLYRNREGGYTF
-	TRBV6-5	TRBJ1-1	CASSSPGRDTEAFF
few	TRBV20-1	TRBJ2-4	CSASGDIENIQYF
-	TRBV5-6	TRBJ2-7	CASSSRLAVDYEQYF
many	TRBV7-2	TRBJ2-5	CASSLSGRAGETQYF
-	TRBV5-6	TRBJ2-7	CVSSLTGSSYEQYF
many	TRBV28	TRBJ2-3	CASSLTGPDTQYF
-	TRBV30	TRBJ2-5	CAWTLTGMGETQYF
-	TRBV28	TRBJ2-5	CASSGTSGGVNQYF
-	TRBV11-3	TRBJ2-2	CVSSLGGNTGELFF
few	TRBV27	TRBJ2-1	CASSLGGGSYNEQFF
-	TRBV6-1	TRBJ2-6	CTSRVEASGANVLTF
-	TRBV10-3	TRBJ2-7	CATFASDHYEQYF
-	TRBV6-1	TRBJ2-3	CVSSERRTGRTDTHYF
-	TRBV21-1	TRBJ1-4	CASSKRDWAVNEKLFF
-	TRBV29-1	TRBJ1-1	CSVRIRGARGTEAFF
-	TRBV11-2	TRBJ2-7	CASNVPGTPNEQYF
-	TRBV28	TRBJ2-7	CGSSPPLGTYEQYF
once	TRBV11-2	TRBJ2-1	CASALDPSGGIEQFF
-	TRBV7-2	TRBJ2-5	CASRSTGEKTQYF
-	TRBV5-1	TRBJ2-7	CASSRTPGRYGQYF
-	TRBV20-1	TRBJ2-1	CSASGRTSGGDNEQFF
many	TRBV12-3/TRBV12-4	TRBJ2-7	CASSFGLDEQYF
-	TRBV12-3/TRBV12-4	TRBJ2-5	CASSFPGGTETQYF
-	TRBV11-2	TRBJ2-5	CASSPLRAAVQETQYF
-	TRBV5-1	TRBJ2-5	CASSPLPGLGGGTQYF
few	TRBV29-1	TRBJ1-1	CSVEVGGRITEAFF
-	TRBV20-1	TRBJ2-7	CSARDISAGFANEQYF
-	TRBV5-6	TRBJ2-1	CANLGTSGGRNYNEQFF
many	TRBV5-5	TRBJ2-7	CASSFIGTDLSYEQYF
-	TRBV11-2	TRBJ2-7	CACSGTGFEQNF
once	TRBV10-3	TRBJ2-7	CATFADDHYEQYF
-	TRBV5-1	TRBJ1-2	CDSSVTGGEDYGYTF
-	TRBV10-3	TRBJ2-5	CAISESTSTETQYF